The 10 T cell receptor beta chains listed next were all sequenced from one sample in a study of T-cell memory formation after mild COVID-19. TCRdb ran MiXCR on the 5' RACE reads and lists one entry per CDR3 protein. The sample carries 210,000 or so distinct CDR3 sequences, about 11% recorded once. The sequenced sample was PBMCs or a T cell subset sorted from them (not recorded which). These receptor sequences come from a man younger than 35 who had mild COVID-19 (a few samples of this study predate the infection). Cell type and time point are not known.

This clonotype has just a few counts. CDR3 protein: CASSSFRQGEGGYEQYV. CDR3 coding DNA: TGTGCCAGCAGCTCCTTTAGACAGGGCGAAGGAGGTTACGAGCAGTACGTC. This rearrangement joins TRBV6-2 or TRBV6-3 to TRBJ2-7, with 7 bases matching TRBD1. V was clipped by 6 bases and J by 4 bases; unmatched bases: 18. CDR3 length: 17 residues. Germline V gene data show CDR1 as MNHEY and CDR2 as SVGEGT.

V and J are TRBV6-5 and TRBJ1-1; 8 nucleotides line up with TRBD1. Germline-derived CDR1 and CDR2 are MNHEY and SVGAGI. V lost 6 bases and J lost 4; bases outside the gene matches: 10. The CDR3 sequence is 15 residues long. CDR3 region: CASSTQGAVSTEAFF. The CDR3 bases are TGTGCCAGCAGCACCCAGGGGGCCGTAAGCACTGAAGCTTTCTTT.

Only a few counts were recorded for this clonotype. The V call is TRBV7-2, the J call TRBJ1-1, with D hard to call. The CDR3 has 13 residues. Germline V gene data show CDR1 as SGHTA and CDR2 as FQGNSA. V was clipped by 5 bases and J by 0 bases, with 7 bases between them. The CDR3 loop is CASSAGMNTEAFF. The CDR3 coding sequence is TGTGCCAGCAGCGCCGGAATGAACACTGAAGCTTTCTTT.

The chain joins TRBV7-2 to TRBJ2-1; D is possibly TRBD2 (6 bases). V was pared by 1 base and J by 10 bases, with 14 bases between. From germline, CDR1 is SGHTA and CDR2 FQGNSA. This CDR3 has 14 residues. CDR3 sequence: CASSLEGRGGEQFF. DNA of the CDR3: TGTGCCAGCAGCTTAGAGGGGCGGGGTGGAGAGCAGTTCTTC.

The sample holds many counts of this clonotype. V usage is TRBV7-2 and J usage is TRBJ1-3; no clear D gene. Germline V gene lookup returns CDR1 SGHTA and CDR2 FQGNSA. The CDR3 totals 15 residues. V lost 2 bases, J lost 8 bases, and 16 bases lay in between. The CDR3 DNA reads TGTGCCAGCAGCTTATTCCTTGGGGTGGTGGACACCATATATTTT. This sequence encodes CASSLFLGVVDTIYF.

This clonotype was counted a few times. The J gene is TRBJ2-5, the V gene TRBV5-1; D perhaps matches TRBD1 (5 bases). The CDR3 consists of 13 residues. The germline gives CDR1 SGHRS, CDR2 YFSETQ. V was shortened by 4 bases and J by 4 bases, with 11 bases between the two germline ends. The chain's CDR3 is CASSPRQSETQYF. The CDR3, as DNA: TGCGCCAGCAGCCCTCGACAGTCAGAGACCCAGTACTTC.

This clonotype was seen many times. The V call is TRBV7-3, the J call TRBJ2-3; TRBD2 aligns across 10 bases. J lost 7 bases, V lost 5 bases, and 15 bases had no gene match. Per germline, CDR1 SGHTA and CDR2 FQGTGA. The CDR3 sequence is 17 residues long. The CDR3 coding sequence is TGTGCCAGCAGCCCGACTGAGCGGGGGGGCGGGAGGAATACGCAGTATTTT. Protein product: CASSPTERGGGRNTQYF.

The gene calls are TRBV28 and TRBJ2-7, with D uncertain. Trimming took off 3 bases at V and 4 bases at J, with 7 bases between the two ends. This CDR3 has 12 residues. Germline loops: CDR1 MDHEN, CDR2 SYDVKM. The CDR3 coding sequence is TGTGCCAGCAGTTTGGTGGGGTACGAGCAGTACGTC. This translates into CASSLVGYEQYV.

This clonotype was detected a few times. The chain couples TRBV28 to TRBJ1-6; no definite D call. Germline CDR1 and CDR2: MDHEN and SYDVKM. The CDR3 is 15 residues long. Deletions cut 6 bases from V and 12 bases from J, with 21 bases between. The CDR3 DNA reads TGTGCCAGCAGCGACGGATACTTAGAGGGTGGACCCCTCCACTTT. Its translation is CASSDGYLEGGPLHF.

This chain connects TRBV7-9 to TRBJ2-7, with 7 bases identical to TRBD2. This CDR3 contains 14 residues. J gave up 0 bases and V 1 base, and 0 bases lay outside the gene matches. CDR1 is SEHNR, CDR2 FQNEAQ, per germline (reference sequence). CDR3 protein: CASSLGTSSYEQYV. The CDR3 DNA follows: TGTGCCAGCAGCTTAGGGACTAGCTCCTACGAGCAGTACGTC.